What follows are 16 T cell receptor beta chains derived from one specimen sequenced in a study of shared clonotypes between healthy human individuals. Libraries were prepared by immunoSEQ multiplex PCR; TCRdb keeps only in-frame clonotypes and omits some of them. Of approximately 2.4 million clones listed, approximately 95% were seen once; the top ten hold roughly 0.13%. The source material was naive CD4+ T cells sorted from blood. The subset here: CD45RA+ positively selected. Every receptor here comes from a young man in good health.

The chain recombines TRBV7-6 with TRBJ2-2; D is possibly TRBD1 (6 bases). V shed 7 bases and J shed 0 bases, with 15 bases lying between them. This CDR3 comprises 16 residues. Germline values: CDR1 SGHVS, CDR2 FNYEAQ. CDR3 residues: CASTPVQGANTGELFF. The DNA for the CDR3 is TGTGCCAGCACCCCTGTACAGGGCGCGAACACCGGGGAGCTGTTTTTT.

The chain links TRBV5-1 to TRBJ1-1, with a possible D match to TRBD1 (6 bases). Germline values: CDR1 SGHRS, CDR2 YFSETQ. The V and J ends lost 0 bases and 6 bases respectively, with 9 bases between them. This CDR3 comprises 13 residues. This chain's CDR3 is CASSLAGQSEAFF. CDR3 bases: TGCGCCAGCAGCTTGGCCGGACAGTCTGAAGCTTTCTTT.

DNA of the CDR3: TGTGCCAGCAGTGTCGATACAGGGGTAGCTCAGCCCCAGCATTTT. Protein sequence: CASSVDTGVAQPQHF. The chain recombines TRBV28 with TRBJ1-5; 7 bases are shared with TRBD1. Germline CDR1 and CDR2: MDHEN and SYDVKM. With V trimmed by 5 bases and J by 6 bases, 10 bases remained unmatched. The CDR3 runs to 15 residues.

V and J are TRBV11-2 and TRBJ1-6; D perhaps matches TRBD1 (5 bases). V lost 3 bases, J lost 8 bases, and 17 bases lay in between. The CDR3 is made up of 16 amino acids. Germline CDR1 SGHAT, CDR2 FQNNGV. The CDR3 nucleotides read TGTGCCAGCAGCTTTGCAAGGGGATTTGGTGATTCACCCCTCCACTTT. This encodes CASSFARGFGDSPLHF. Together with reference TRBV11-2 and TRBJ1-6, the CDR3 gives the full variable domain: EAGVAQSPRYKIIEKRQSVAFWCNPISGHATLYWYQQILGQGPKLLIQFQNNGVVDDSQLPKDRFSAERLKGVDSTLKIQPAKLEDSAVYLCASSFARGFGDSPLHFGNGTRLTVT.

J is TRBJ2-7 and V is TRBV28, with TRBD1 matching over 7 bases. The V gene end was trimmed by 6 bases and the J gene end by 0 bases; junction bases not matched to a gene: 8. Germline lookup yields CDR1 MDHEN and CDR2 SYDVKM. This CDR3 is built from 15 residues. This CDR3 is CASRRTGEGSYEQYF. In DNA form, the CDR3 reads TGTGCCAGCAGACGCACAGGGGAAGGCTCCTACGAGCAGTACTTC. Full variable domain (outside the CDR3, taken from reference TRBV28 and TRBJ2-7): DVKVTQSSRYLVKRTGEKVFLECVQDMDHENMFWYRQDPGLGLRLIYFSYDVKMKEKGDIPEGYSVSREKKERFSLILESASTNQTSMYLCASRRTGEGSYEQYFGPGTRLTVT.

The chain is built from TRBV7-2 and TRBJ1-4, with D maybe TRBD1 (5 bases). The germline V gene has CDR1 SGHTA and CDR2 FQGNSA. Trimming pared 4 bases from V and 11 bases from J, leaving 17 bases between. The CDR3 is made up of 14 amino acids. CDR3 amino acids: CASSSRQIPGKLFF. The CDR3 nucleotides read TGTGCCAGCAGCTCCAGACAGATTCCGGGGAAACTGTTTTTT.

Only one count was recorded for this clone. This chain connects TRBV27 to TRBJ2-1; TRBD2 might be the D (6 bases). This CDR3 is built from 13 residues. The germline gives CDR1 MNHEY, CDR2 SMNVEV (reference sequence). The V gene lost 6 bases and the J gene lost 8 bases, with 14 bases spanning the gap. This CDR3 reads CASRKEGPDEQFF. The DNA of the CDR3 is TGTGCCAGCAGGAAGGAGGGCCCAGATGAGCAGTTCTTC.

V usage is TRBV4-1 and J usage is TRBJ2-1, with no clear D. Germline V lookup: CDR1 MGHRA, CDR2 YSYEKL. V was pared by 1 base and J by 8 bases, with 15 bases between. The CDR3 is 15 residues long. The chain's CDR3 is CASSQAASYNDEQFF. DNA for the CDR3: TGCGCCAGCAGCCAAGCGGCCTCCTATAACGATGAGCAGTTCTTC.

Note on this clone: The sample has other DNA sequences that encode this CDR3 too. The chain links TRBV10-3 to TRBJ2-2; 7 bases are shared with TRBD1. CDR1 and CDR2 (germline): ENHRY, SYGVKD. This CDR3 has 16 amino acids. The ends lost 0 bases at V and 4 bases at J; junction bases unmatched: 5. CDR3 sequence reads: CAISESTGRGTGELFF. For the CDR3, the DNA is TGTGCCATCAGTGAGTCGACAGGGAGAGGCACCGGGGAGCTGTTTTTT.

This chain joins TRBV7-9 and TRBJ1-1; a possible D gene is TRBD1 (5 bases). From germline, CDR1 is SEHNR and CDR2 FQNEAQ (reference sequence). V was clipped by 7 bases and J by 4 bases, with 16 bases between them. CDR3 length: 14 amino acids. The CDR3 region is CASTRGGFGTEAFF. CDR3 nucleotide sequence: TGTGCCAGCACCCGCGGGGGGTTTGGCACTGAAGCTTTCTTT.

Remarks on this clone: Additional DNA sequences in this sample encode the identical CDR3. CDR3 sequence: CASSPLVNEQYF. DNA of the CDR3: TGTGCCAGCTCCCCCCTAGTAAACGAGCAGTACTTC. V and J are TRBV18 and TRBJ2-7; D ambiguous. Looked up from germline, CDR1 is KGHSH and CDR2 is LQKENI. V shed 6 bases and J shed 5 bases, with 11 bases lying between them. This CDR3 is 12 amino acids long.

V usage is TRBV6-6 and J usage is TRBJ1-5, with 7 bases fitting TRBD1. V lost 2 bases to trimming and J lost 7 bases; unmatched junction nucleotides: 11. The CDR3 is 16 amino acids. In germline, CDR1 is MNHNY, CDR2 SVGAGI (reference sequence). CDR3 DNA: TGTGCCAGCAGTTACGGAGCAGGGGGTCTAGGCCAGCCCCAGCATTTT. This codes for CASSYGAGGLGQPQHF.

The chain has TRBV5-4 and TRBJ2-1, with D tentatively TRBD1 (6 bases). V was cut by 0 bases and J by 13 bases, with 8 bases left in between. CDR1 is SGHNT, CDR2 YYREEE, per germline (reference sequence). This CDR3 has 11 amino acids. The DNA for the CDR3 is TGTGCCAGCAGCTTGGGGGGGCCTCAGTTCTTC. Its protein product is CASSLGGPQFF. Full variable domain (rest looked up from reference TRBV5-4 and TRBJ2-1): ETGVTQSPTHLIKTRGQQVTLRCSSQSGHNTVSWYQQALGQGPQFIFQYYREEENGRGNFPPRFSGLQFPNYSSELNVNALELDDSALYLCASSLGGPQFFGPGTRLTVL.

This clone came up once. This chain uses TRBV2 with TRBJ2-3; possibly TRBD1 for D (6 bases). In germline, CDR1 is SNHLY, CDR2 FYNNEI. The CDR3 loop spans 17 amino acids. V was trimmed by 6 bases and J by 6 bases, leaving 25 bases between them. CDR3: CASSFLSRQALMDTQYF. The CDR3 DNA is TGTGCCAGCAGCTTCCTGTCGAGACAGGCCCTTATGGATACGCAGTATTTT.

The V and J genes are TRBV30 and TRBJ1-1; perhaps TRBD1 as D (5 bases). V was shortened by 3 bases and J by 0 bases, with 14 bases between the two germline ends. The CDR3 is 15 amino acids. Germline V gene sequence: CDR1 GTSNPN, CDR2 SVGIG (reference sequence). As DNA, the CDR3 is TGTGCCTGGAGATTAAAGACAGTCATGAACACTGAAGCTTTCTTT. Encoded protein: CAWRLKTVMNTEAFF.

This chain joins TRBV2 and TRBJ1-5; perhaps TRBD1 as D (5 bases). V lost 4 bases and J lost 9, with 19 bases in between. This CDR3 has 15 residues. Germline CDR1 reads SNHLY; CDR2 reads FYNNEI. CDR3 in DNA: TGTGCCAGCAGTGGTGAGGGGAACCTCGGGGTGCCCCAGCATTTT. It encodes CASSGEGNLGVPQHF.